The following is a T cell receptor beta chain sequence with its context. Clones were read by immunoSEQ multiplex PCR, and TCRdb kept only the in-frame ones, dropping some. This table holds just over 150,000 clones, approximately 84% found once. Germline V gives CDR1 SGHRS, CDR2 YFSETQ. V lost 4 bases, J lost 3 bases, and 6 bases stayed unmatched. There are 14 residues in the CDR3. The data originate from a study of blood T cell repertoires in COVID-19. The sequence came from a woman aged 80 or over with acute or convalescent COVID-19. Specimen: peripheral blood. This chain connects TRBV5-1 to TRBJ2-5; 7 bases are shared with TRBD1. CDR3 sequence reads: CASSQGQLKETQYF. The DNA of the CDR3 is TGCGCCAGCAGCCAGGGACAGTTAAAAGAGACCCAGTACTTC.